The clone carrying this TCR beta chain was seen at least ten times. The antigen is unknown. Time point denoted: pre-sensitization, week 0. Documented treatment: therapeutic diphenylcyclopropenone sensitization with weekly scalp DPC. Alopecia patients deemed DPC-suitable, aged 18 to 70, excluding pregnancy. Using its own MiXCR run on the RACE reads, TCRdb lists one record per CDR3 protein. Found here are roughly 380,000 distinct CDR3 sequences, approximately 5% of them singletons; the top ten hold around 2.6%. The sample comes from a study of human T cells and chemical hapten exposure. General study points: Significantly more large CDR3 similarity clusters arose among expanded TCRs than among controls.

CDR1 is KGHDR, CDR2 SFDVKD, per germline. The V gene end was trimmed by 4 bases and the J gene end by 8 bases; junction bases not matched to a gene: 15. This CDR3 region has 16 residues. The chain carries TRBV24-1 and TRBJ1-1, with 7 bases aligning to TRBD1. The sequence was obtained from a woman between 50 and 59 years old with alopecia areata. Some clones in this sample may be carry-over from other donors' samples. The specimen was whole blood, collected in connection with sensitization to the hapten diphenylcyclopropenone (DPC). This chain's CDR3 is CATSDPRTGPNGEAFF. CDR3 nucleotides: TGTGCCACCAGTGACCCGAGGACAGGCCCTAATGGAGAAGCTTTCTTT.